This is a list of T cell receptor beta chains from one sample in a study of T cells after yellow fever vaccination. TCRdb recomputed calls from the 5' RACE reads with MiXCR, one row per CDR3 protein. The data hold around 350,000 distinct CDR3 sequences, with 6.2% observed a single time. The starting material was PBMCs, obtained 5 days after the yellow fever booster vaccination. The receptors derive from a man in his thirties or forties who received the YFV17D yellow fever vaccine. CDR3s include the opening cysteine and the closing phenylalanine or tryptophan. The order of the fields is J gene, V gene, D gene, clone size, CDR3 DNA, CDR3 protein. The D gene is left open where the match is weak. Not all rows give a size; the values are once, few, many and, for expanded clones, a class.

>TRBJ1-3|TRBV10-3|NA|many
TGTGCCATCAGTGAGCCGGGTCCTTCTGGAAACACCATATATTTT
CAISEPGPSGNTIYF
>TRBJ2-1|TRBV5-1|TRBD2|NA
TGCGCCAGCAGTCCTACTAGCGGGAGGAAGAACAATGAGCAGTTCTTC
CASSPTSGRKNNEQFF
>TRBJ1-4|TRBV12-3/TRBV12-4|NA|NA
TGTGCCAGCGGCCAGAGGGGGGAGGTTGAAAAACTGTTTTTT
CASGQRGEVEKLFF
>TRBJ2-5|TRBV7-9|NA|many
TGTGCCAGCAGTTCCTCAGGGGGGCGACTCCGAGAGACCCAGTACTTC
CASSSSGGRLRETQYF
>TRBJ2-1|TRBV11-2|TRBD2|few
TGTGCCAGCAGCTTATTTTCGACTAGCGGGAGAGCTAATGAGCAGTTCTTC
CASSLFSTSGRANEQFF
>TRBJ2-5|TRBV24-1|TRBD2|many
TGTGCCACCAGTGGCCTTAGCGGGAGTTTGGAGACCCAGTACTTC
CATSGLSGSLETQYF
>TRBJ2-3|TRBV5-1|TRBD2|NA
TGCGCCAGCCGTTCCGGGGGGGGCCCAATTACGCAGTATTTT
CASRSGGGPITQYF
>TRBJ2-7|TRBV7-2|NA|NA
TGTGCCAGCAGCTTAATAGGGGGGCATTCCTACGAGCAGTACTTC
CASSLIGGHSYEQYF
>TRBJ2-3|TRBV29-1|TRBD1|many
TGCAGCGGGACGGGACAGGGTACAGATACGCAGTATTTT
CSGTGQGTDTQYF
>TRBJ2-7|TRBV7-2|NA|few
TGTGCCAGCAGCTTAGCGACTCTAGCCCACAATTACGAGCAGTACTTC
CASSLATLAHNYEQYF
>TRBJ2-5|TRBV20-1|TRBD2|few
TGCAGTGCTAGAGTGTGGGCTAGCGGGAGGGCCTTTGAGACCCAGTACTTC
CSARVWASGRAFETQYF
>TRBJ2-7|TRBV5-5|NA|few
TGTGCCAGCAGCTTTCGCGGGGACAGCCGTTCCTACGAGCAGTACTTC
CASSFRGDSRSYEQYF
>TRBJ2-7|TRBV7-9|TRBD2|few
TGTGCCAGCAGCCGACTAGCGGGAGATGTTTACCCCTACGAGCAGTACTTC
CASSRLAGDVYPYEQYF
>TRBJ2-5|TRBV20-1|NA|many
TGCAGCGGGGGACCCCAAGAGACCCAGTACTTC
CSGGPQETQYF
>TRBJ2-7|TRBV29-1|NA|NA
TGCAGCGTTGGCGAGAACGAGCAGTACTTC
CSVGENEQYF